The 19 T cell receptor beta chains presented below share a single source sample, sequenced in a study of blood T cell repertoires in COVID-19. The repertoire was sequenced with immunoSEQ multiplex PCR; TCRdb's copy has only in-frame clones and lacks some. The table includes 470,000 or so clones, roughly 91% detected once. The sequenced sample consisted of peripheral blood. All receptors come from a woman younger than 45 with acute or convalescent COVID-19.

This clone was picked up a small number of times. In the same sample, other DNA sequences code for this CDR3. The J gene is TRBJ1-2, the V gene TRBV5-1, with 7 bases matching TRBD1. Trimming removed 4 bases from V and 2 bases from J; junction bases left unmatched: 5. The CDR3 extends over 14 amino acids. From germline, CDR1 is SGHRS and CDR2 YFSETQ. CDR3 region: CASSPGQKNYGYTF. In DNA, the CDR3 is TGCGCCAGCAGCCCGGGACAGAAGAACTATGGCTACACCTTC.

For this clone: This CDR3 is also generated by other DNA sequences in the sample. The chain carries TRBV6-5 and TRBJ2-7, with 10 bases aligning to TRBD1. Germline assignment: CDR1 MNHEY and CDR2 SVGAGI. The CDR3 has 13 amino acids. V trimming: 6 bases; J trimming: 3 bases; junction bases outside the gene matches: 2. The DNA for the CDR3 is TGTGCCAGCAGCCGGGACAGGGGCTACGAGCAGTACTTC. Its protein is CASSRDRGYEQYF.

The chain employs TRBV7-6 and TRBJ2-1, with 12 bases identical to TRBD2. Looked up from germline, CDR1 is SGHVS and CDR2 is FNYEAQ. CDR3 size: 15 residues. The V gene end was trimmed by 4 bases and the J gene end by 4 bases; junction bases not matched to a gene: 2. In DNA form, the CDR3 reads TGTGCCAGCAGCTGGACTAGCGGGGAGTACAATGAGCAGTTCTTC. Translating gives CASSWTSGEYNEQFF.

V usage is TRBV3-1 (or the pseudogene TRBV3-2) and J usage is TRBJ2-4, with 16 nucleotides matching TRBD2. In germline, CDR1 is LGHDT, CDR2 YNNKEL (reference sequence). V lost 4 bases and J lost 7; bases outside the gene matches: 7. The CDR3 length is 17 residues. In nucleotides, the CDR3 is TGTGCCAGCAGCCGCGGGACTAGCGGGGGGGCCTGGAACATTCAGTACTTC. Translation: CASSRGTSGGAWNIQYF.

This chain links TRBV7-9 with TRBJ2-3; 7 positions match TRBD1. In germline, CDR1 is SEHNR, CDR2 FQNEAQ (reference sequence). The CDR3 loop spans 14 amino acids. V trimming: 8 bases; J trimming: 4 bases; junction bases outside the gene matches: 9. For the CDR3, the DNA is TGTGCCAGCCGGCTACAGGGGCGGTCAGATACGCAGTATTTT. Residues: CASRLQGRSDTQYF. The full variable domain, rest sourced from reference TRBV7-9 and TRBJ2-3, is DTGVSQNPRHKITKRGQNVTFRCDPISEHNRLYWYRQTLGQGPEFLTYFQNEAQLEKSRLLSDRFSAERPKGSFSTLEIQRTEQGDSAMYLCASRLQGRSDTQYFGPGTRLTVL.

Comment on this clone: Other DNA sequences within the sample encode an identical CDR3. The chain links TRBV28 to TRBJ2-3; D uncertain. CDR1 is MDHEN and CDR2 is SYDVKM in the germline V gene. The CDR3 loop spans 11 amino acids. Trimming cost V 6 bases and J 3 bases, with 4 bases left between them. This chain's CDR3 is CASSSTDTQYF. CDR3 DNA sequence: TGTGCCAGCAGCTCGACAGATACGCAGTATTTT.

The CDR3: CASRDPNRGLDNEQFF. The CDR3 DNA reads as TGTGCCAGCAGGGACCCAAACAGGGGTTTGGACAATGAGCAGTTCTTC. The V call is TRBV2, the J call TRBJ2-1; 7 bases align to TRBD1. Germline assignment: CDR1 SNHLY and CDR2 FYNNEI. The trim removed 6 bases at V and 5 bases at J, leaving 13 bases unmatched. The CDR3 covers 16 residues. Full variable domain (outside the CDR3, taken from reference TRBV2 and TRBJ2-1): EPEVTQTPSHQVTQMGQEVILRCVPISNHLYFYWYRQILGQKVEFLVSFYNNEISEKSEIFDDQFSVERPDGSNFTLKIRSTKLEDSAMYFCASRDPNRGLDNEQFFGPGTRLTVL.

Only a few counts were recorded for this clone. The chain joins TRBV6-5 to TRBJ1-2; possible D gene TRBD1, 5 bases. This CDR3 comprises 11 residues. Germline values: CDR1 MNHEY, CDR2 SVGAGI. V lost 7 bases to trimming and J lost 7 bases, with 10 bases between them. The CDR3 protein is CASIFQGGYTF. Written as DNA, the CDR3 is TGTGCCAGCATCTTTCAGGGTGGCTACACCTTC.

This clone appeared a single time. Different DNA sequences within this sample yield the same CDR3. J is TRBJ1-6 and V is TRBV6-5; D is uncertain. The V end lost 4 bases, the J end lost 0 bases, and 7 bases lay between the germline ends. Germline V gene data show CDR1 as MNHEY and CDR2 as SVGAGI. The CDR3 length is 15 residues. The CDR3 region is CASSSPSSYNSPLHF. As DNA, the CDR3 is TGTGCCAGCAGTTCGCCGAGCTCCTATAATTCACCCCTCCACTTT.

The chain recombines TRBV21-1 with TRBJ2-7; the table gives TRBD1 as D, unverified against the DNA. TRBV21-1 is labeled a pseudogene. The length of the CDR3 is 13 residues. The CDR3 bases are TGCGACCCAGCAGTCGACAAAACCTACGAGCAGTACTTC. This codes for CDPAVDKTYEQYF.

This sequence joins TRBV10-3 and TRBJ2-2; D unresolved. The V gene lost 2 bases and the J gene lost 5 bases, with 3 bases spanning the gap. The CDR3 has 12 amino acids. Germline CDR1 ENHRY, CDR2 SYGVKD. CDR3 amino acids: CAISELTGELFF. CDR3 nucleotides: TGTGCCATCAGTGAGCTGACCGGGGAGCTGTTTTTT.

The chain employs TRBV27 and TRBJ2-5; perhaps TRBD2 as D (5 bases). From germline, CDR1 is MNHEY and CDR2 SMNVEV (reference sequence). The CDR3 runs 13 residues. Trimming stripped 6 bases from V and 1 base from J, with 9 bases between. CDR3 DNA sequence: TGTGCCAGCAGAAGCGGCCGCCAAGAGACCCAGTACTTC. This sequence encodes CASRSGRQETQYF.

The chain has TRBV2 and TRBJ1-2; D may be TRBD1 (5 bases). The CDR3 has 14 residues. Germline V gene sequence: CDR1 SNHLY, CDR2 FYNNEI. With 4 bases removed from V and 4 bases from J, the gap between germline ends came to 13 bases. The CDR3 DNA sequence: TGTGCCAGCAGTGCTGAGACAGCCCCCTATGGCTACACCTTC. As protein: CASSAETAPYGYTF. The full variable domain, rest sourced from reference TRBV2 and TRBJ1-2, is EPEVTQTPSHQVTQMGQEVILRCVPISNHLYFYWYRQILGQKVEFLVSFYNNEISEKSEIFDDQFSVERPDGSNFTLKIRSTKLEDSAMYFCASSAETAPYGYTFGSGTRLTVV.

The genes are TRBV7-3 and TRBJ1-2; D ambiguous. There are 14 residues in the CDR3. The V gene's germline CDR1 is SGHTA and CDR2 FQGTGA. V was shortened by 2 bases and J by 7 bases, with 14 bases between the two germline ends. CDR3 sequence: CASSLGPGERGYTF. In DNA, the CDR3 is TGTGCCAGCAGCTTAGGTCCAGGCGAACGTGGCTACACCTTC.

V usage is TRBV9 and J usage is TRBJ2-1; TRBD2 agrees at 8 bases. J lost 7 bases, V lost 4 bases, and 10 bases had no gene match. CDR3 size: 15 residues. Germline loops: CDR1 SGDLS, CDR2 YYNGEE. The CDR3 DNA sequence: TGTGCCAGCAGCACGGGACTAGAGGGGGGGAATGAGCAGTTCTTC. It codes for CASSTGLEGGNEQFF. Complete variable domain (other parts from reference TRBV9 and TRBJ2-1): DSGVTQTPKHLITATGQRVTLRCSPRSGDLSVYWYQQSLDQGLQFLIQYYNGEERAKGNILERFSAQQFPDLHSELNLSSLELGDSALYFCASSTGLEGGNEQFFGPGTRLTVL.

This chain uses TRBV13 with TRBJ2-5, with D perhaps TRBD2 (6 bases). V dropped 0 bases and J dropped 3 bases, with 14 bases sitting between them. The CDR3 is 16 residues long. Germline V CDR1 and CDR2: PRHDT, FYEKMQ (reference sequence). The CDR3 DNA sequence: TGTGCCAGCAGCTTAGGCCGGGGGACTTGGGAAGAGACCCAGTACTTC. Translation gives CASSLGRGTWEETQYF.

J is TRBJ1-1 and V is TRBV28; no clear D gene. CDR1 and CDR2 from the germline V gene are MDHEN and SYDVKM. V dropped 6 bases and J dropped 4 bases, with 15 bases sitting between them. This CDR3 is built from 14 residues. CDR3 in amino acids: CASRGEGMPTEAFF. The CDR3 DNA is TGTGCCAGCAGGGGAGAAGGGATGCCCACTGAAGCTTTCTTT.

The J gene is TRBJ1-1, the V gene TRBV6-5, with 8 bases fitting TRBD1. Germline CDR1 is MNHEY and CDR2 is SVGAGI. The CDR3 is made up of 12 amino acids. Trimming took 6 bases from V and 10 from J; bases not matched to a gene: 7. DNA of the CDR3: TGTGCCAGCAGCAACACAGGGGGTCGAGCTTTCTTT. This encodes CASSNTGGRAFF.

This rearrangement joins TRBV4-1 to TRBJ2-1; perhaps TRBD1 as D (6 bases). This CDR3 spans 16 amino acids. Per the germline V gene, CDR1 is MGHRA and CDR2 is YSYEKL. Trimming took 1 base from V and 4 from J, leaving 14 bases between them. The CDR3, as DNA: TGCGCCAGCAGCCAAGTTGGGTACAGGGATTACAATGAGCAGTTCTTC. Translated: CASSQVGYRDYNEQFF.